These 14 T cell receptor beta chains were sequenced from one sample in a study of CD8+ T cells in alopecia areata. RNA, once extracted, was reverse transcribed into cDNA for use as the sequencing template. The method was immunoSEQ multiplex PCR; TCRdb's version includes in-frame clones alone and lacks a portion of them. Among some 100,000 clones listed, around 64% were seen once. Sequencing was carried out using CD4+ T cells sorted from blood. Receptors were obtained from a human donor in good health.

This clone has just a few counts. The chain uses TRBV10-3 and TRBJ2-6; 9 positions match TRBD1. V dropped 6 bases and J dropped 1; count of bases not matched to a gene: 1. The CDR3 is 15 amino acids. The germline V gene encodes CDR1 ENHRY and CDR2 SYGVKD. The CDR3 loop is CAISGTGSGANVLTF. In DNA, the CDR3 is TGTGCCATCAGCGGGACAGGGTCTGGGGCCAACGTCCTGACTTTC.

The chain joins TRBV29-1 to TRBJ2-3; TRBD2 agrees at 11 bases. Germline CDR1 and CDR2: SQVTM and ANQGSEA. The CDR3 sequence is 15 residues long. After removal of 4 bases from V and 2 bases from J, the junction contained 5 bases not matched to a gene. For the CDR3, the DNA is TGCAGCGTTGGAGGACTAGCGGGCCTCACAGATACGCAGTATTTT. It yields the protein CSVGGLAGLTDTQYF.

This clone was seen only a few times. This chain connects TRBV30 to TRBJ2-5, with a weak D call TRBD2 (5 bases). Trimming left V 2 bases short and J 14 bases short, with 15 bases between. CDR1 GTSNPN and CDR2 SVGIG come from the germline V gene (reference sequence). The CDR3 is 11 residues long. CDR3 region: CAWSTERAGYF. The CDR3 DNA reads TGTGCCTGGAGTACCGAGAGGGCCGGATACTTC.

This chain joins TRBV5-1 and TRBJ2-7; 7 nucleotides line up with TRBD1. J lost 2 bases, V lost 2 bases, and 4 bases had no gene match. From germline, CDR1 is SGHRS and CDR2 YFSETQ. The CDR3 is 14 amino acids. CDR3 coding DNA: TGCGCCAGCAGCTTAAACACAGGGGCCTACGAGCAGTACTTC. Translated: CASSLNTGAYEQYF.

This clone was detected only a few times. The chain links TRBV14 to TRBJ1-2; D perhaps matches TRBD1 (5 bases). Germline-derived CDR1 and CDR2 are SGHDN and FVKESK. This CDR3 region has 13 residues. Trimming pared 1 base from V and 7 bases from J, leaving 10 bases between. CDR3 nucleotide sequence: TGTGCCAGCAGCCAAGGCAGGGCCCCTGGCTACACCTTC. Its translation is CASSQGRAPGYTF.

The chain uses TRBV6-6 and TRBJ2-5; 9 bases are shared with TRBD1. This CDR3 is 15 amino acids long. J gave up 3 bases and V 4 bases, and 6 bases lay outside the gene matches. CDR1 MNHNY and CDR2 SVGAGI come from the germline V gene (reference sequence). CDR3 amino acids: CASSSQWTGEETQYF. CDR3 DNA: TGTGCCAGCAGTTCGCAGTGGACAGGGGAAGAGACCCAGTACTTC.

The chain links TRBV28 to TRBJ1-1; D is ambiguous. This CDR3 spans 11 amino acids. From germline, CDR1 is MDHEN and CDR2 SYDVKM. The V and J ends lost 6 bases and 0 bases respectively, with 2 bases between them. CDR3 nucleotide sequence: TGTGCCAGCAGGATGAACACTGAAGCTTTCTTT. Encoded protein: CASRMNTEAFF.

This chain uses TRBV25-1 with TRBJ1-2, with 8 bases aligning to TRBD1. CDR3 length: 12 amino acids. Per the germline V gene, CDR1 is MGHDK and CDR2 is SYGVNS. J lost 4 bases, V lost 6 bases, and 1 base had no gene match. CDR3 DNA sequence: TGTGCCAGCAGAACAGGGGGCTATGGCTACACCTTC. It translates to CASRTGGYGYTF.

This clone occurred a few times. The chain links TRBV15 to TRBJ1-2; D may be TRBD1 (5 bases). The CDR3 loop spans 15 amino acids. Germline loops: CDR1 LNHNV, CDR2 YYDKDF (reference sequence). V was pared by 6 bases and J by 7 bases, with 21 bases between. The CDR3 spells CATSPLGRQEGGYTF. Written as DNA, the CDR3 is TGTGCCACCAGTCCTCTGGGGCGGCAGGAGGGTGGCTACACCTTC.

This chain connects TRBV2 to TRBJ2-7; D perhaps matches TRBD1 (6 bases). The length of the CDR3 is 15 residues. Trimming stripped 8 bases from V and 9 bases from J, with 26 bases between. The germline V gene encodes CDR1 SNHLY and CDR2 FYNNEI. This CDR3 reads CASRKDEVRGLGQYF. The CDR3 coding sequence is TGTGCCAGCCGTAAGGATGAGGTCAGGGGCCTGGGGCAGTACTTC.

The chain combines TRBV30 with TRBJ1-4; D is ambiguous. CDR3 size: 14 residues. Trimming cost V 3 bases and J 6 bases, with 14 bases left between them. The germline V gene has CDR1 GTSNPN and CDR2 SVGIG (reference sequence). The CDR3 DNA reads as TGTGCCTGGAGCGGGGAGGCCCCCTATGAAAAACTGTTTTTT. This codes for CAWSGEAPYEKLFF.

This chain joins TRBV30 and TRBJ1-6, with D unclear. Germline V gene sequence: CDR1 GTSNPN, CDR2 SVGIG (reference sequence). CDR3 length: 15 residues. V was shortened by 4 bases and J by 4 bases, with 14 bases between the two germline ends. CDR3 DNA: TGTGCCTGGACGGGTGGTAAGGTTTATAATTCACCCCTCCACTTT. This encodes CAWTGGKVYNSPLHF.

The chain combines TRBV27 with TRBJ2-1; D is possibly TRBD1 (5 bases). V was trimmed by 5 bases and J by 8 bases, leaving 7 bases between them. Germline V CDR1 and CDR2: MNHEY, SMNVEV (reference sequence). The CDR3 is made up of 11 amino acids. CDR3 nucleotide sequence: TGTGCCAGCAGTCGCAGGGATGAGCAGTTCTTC. Translated: CASSRRDEQFF.

This chain links TRBV18 with TRBJ1-1; unclear D gene. V was pared by 7 bases and J by 1 base, with 10 bases between. This CDR3 spans 13 amino acids. CDR1 KGHSH and CDR2 LQKENI come from the germline V gene. CDR3 residues: CASFRVGNTEAFF. CDR3 DNA: TGTGCCAGCTTCCGTGTGGGGAACACTGAAGCTTTCTTT. The whole variable domain, filled in from reference TRBV18 and TRBJ1-1, reads NAGVMQNPRHLVRRRGQEARLRCSPMKGHSHVYWYRQLPEEGLKFMVYLQKENIIDESGMPKERFSAEFPKEGPSILRIQQVVRGDSAAYFCASFRVGNTEAFFGQGTRLTVV.